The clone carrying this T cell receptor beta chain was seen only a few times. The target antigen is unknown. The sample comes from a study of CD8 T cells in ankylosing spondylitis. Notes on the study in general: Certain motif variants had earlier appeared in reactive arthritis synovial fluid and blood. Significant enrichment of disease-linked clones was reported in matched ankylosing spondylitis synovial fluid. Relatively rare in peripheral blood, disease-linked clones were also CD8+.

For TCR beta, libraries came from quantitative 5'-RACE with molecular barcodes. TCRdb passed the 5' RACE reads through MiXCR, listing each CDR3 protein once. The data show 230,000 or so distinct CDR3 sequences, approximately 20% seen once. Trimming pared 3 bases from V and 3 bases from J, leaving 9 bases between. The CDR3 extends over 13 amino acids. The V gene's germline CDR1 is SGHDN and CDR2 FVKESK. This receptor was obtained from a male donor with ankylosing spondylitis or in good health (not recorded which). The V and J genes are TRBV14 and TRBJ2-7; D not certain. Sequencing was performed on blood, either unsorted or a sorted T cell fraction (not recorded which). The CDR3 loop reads CASSHRASYEQYF. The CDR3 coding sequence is TGTGCCAGCAGCCACCGGGCCAGCTACGAGCAGTACTTC.